This T cell receptor (beta chain) was documented in a study of shared clonotypes between healthy human individuals (dated by TCRdb to about 2020). With respect to the entire study: Three men and two women, aged 18 to 49 years, made up the cohort. Per donor, three plates each were used for CD4 naive and CD4 memory, two for CD8 naive, and one for CD8 memory. The study deeply sequenced blood TCR repertoires of about 5 healthy adults to estimate repertoire size and the extent of clonotype sharing between individuals. To increase sequencing depth and limit assay-specific biases, TCR repertoire library preparation and sequencing were carried out by different laboratories using diverse techniques. Each donor's leukapheresis produced roughly between roughly 0.9 and 9 billion PBMCs.

The study at large found these results: Even with the large sequencing depth, rarefaction of the sorted-subset datasets indicated that sequencing was incomplete. Sampling was restricted to blood, and TCR repertoires in tissues likely differ from the TCR repertoires found in blood. Higher generation probabilities were observed for clonotypes shared by all four sorted-subset donors than for non-shared clonotypes. About 5% of naive CD4, 3.5% of naive CD8, 2.3% of memory CD4, and 0.35% to 0.5% of memory CD8 clonotypes were shared across several donors. Naive subsets generally had larger estimated clonotype richness than memory subsets did. Pairwise subsampling led to the expectation that sequencing depth would affect the degree of clonotype sharing among donors. Because the study included a small number of donors, the genetic and exposure-history diversity represented was limited.

Donors were healthy HIV-negative adults with no recently reported acute infections or vaccinations. Only Caucasian adults living in Nashville, Tennessee, USA were represented among the donors. CD4+ T cells were enriched by magnetic negative selection, after which naive cells were positively selected on CD45RA and the negative fraction was taken as the memory subset. After blood collection by leukapheresis, PBMCs were isolated using Ficoll-Histopaque density gradient centrifugation and then cryopreserved in the vapor phase of liquid nitrogen. Analytical flow cytometry was used to check the purity and quantity of each magnetically sorted T cell population. Genomic DNA was isolated from every sorted fraction and measured by UV absorbance on a Nanodrop 2000c. TCR CDR3 regions were amplified from genomic DNA by multiplex PCR using the deep immunoSEQ assay. Extracted genomic DNA from each cell subset was spread evenly across all wells of several immunoSEQ 96-well plates, with each plate serving as a replicate. Each replicate PCR for sorted subsets received around 200 ng genomic DNA, equal to about 30,000 T cell genomes. The purified libraries were quantified using a Qubit 3.0 fluorometer, sized with a Bioanalyzer 2100, and then quantified again using the KAPA Library Quantification kit. A separate single-read 150-cycle Illumina NextSeq 550 flow cell was used to sequence each immunoSEQ 96-well plate. In the paper's pipeline: Because only junctional sequences without quality scores were contained in the immunoSEQ output, filtering matching that applied to full-length reads could not be performed. Sequences were annotated with PyIR, a Python wrapper for IgBLAST v1.9, using IMGT germline references to assign V/J genes and CDR3. Reads were removed for weak V/J assignments (E-value above 1e-6), missing CDR3, stop codons, out-of-frame junctions, or ambiguous translated residues. V3J clonotypes were defined by identical inferred V gene, J gene, and CDR3 amino acid sequence. Percentage overlap between repertoires was computed as shared unique clonotypes divided by the size of the smaller repertoire. Three approaches were used to assess repertoire richness: RTK rarefaction, the Chao1 estimator, and Recon v2.1 estimates of unobserved clonotypes. OLGA was used to compute generation probabilities for all TCRbeta clonotypes that the gDNA method yielded from a handful of donors. TCRdb took over this immuneACCESS table, retaining in-frame rearrangements with V and J assigned. Such tables are incomplete; in checked studies, under half of the missing clones stem from an unresolved V gene, and the remainder is unexplained. V and J calls plus clone size are reproduced from that table; the DNA served to infer D and trimming. In this sample the table shows approximately 1.1 million clones, roughly 74% of which occur a single time. The ten largest clonotypes hold approximately 0.5% of the sample.

This clone was detected a few times. Its recognized antigen is unknown. It has no much larger one-base neighbor in the sample; base qualities were not kept. The receptor was isolated from a man younger than 30 in good health. Some clones in this sample may be carry-over from other donors' samples. Sequences were obtained from memory CD4+ T cells from PBMCs. The sample's cell subset or site label is to be understood as: CD45RA-negative fraction.

The CDR3 in this case is CASIPDRALYGYTF. At the DNA level, the sequence is TGTGCCAGCATTCCCGACAGGGCATTATATGGCTACACCTTC. This chain is built from TRBV6-6 and TRBJ1-2; a stretch of 7 junction bases matches TRBD1. CDR1 and CDR2, per the germline V gene (reference sequence), are MNHNY and SVGAGI. The CDR3 goes from the cysteine to the phenylalanine over 14 residues. Just the 42-base CDR3 DNA is kept, in frame starting at base 1. V is trimmed back by 7 bases and J by 5 bases, and the junction contains 10 bases that no gene match accounts for.